These T cell receptor beta chains were read from a single sample in a study of Graves' ophthalmopathy and Graves' hyperthyroidism. A single record per CDR3 protein comes from TCRdb applying MiXCR to the multiplex PCR reads. The sample lists 350,000 to 400,000 distinct CDR3 sequences, 15% to 20% occurring once. Sequenced sample: peripheral blood. The receptors come from a woman younger than 35 with Graves' ophthalmopathy. Each CDR3 is given with its conserved first and last residue. Each record gives: V gene, D gene, J gene, clone size, CDR3 DNA, CDR3 protein. D genes are given only for firm matches. Expanded clones are given a class, and other clones once, few, many or no size at all.

V gene: TRBV7-2
D gene: TRBD1
J gene: TRBJ2-5
clone size: NA
CDR3 DNA: TGTGCCAGCAGCTGGACAGGGGGTCCCCAAGAGACCCAGTACTTC
CDR3 protein: CASSWTGGPQETQYF

V gene: TRBV4-2
D gene: TRBD1
J gene: TRBJ1-5
clone size: many
CDR3 DNA: TGTGCCAGCAGCCTATTCCGGGACAGTGGCAATCAGCCCCAGCATTTT
CDR3 protein: CASSLFRDSGNQPQHF

V gene: TRBV27
D gene: TRBD1
J gene: TRBJ1-1
clone size: many
CDR3 DNA: TGTGCCAGCAGTTTTCAGGGGGTAGCTGAAGCTTTCTTT
CDR3 protein: CASSFQGVAEAFF

V gene: TRBV7-9
D gene: NA
J gene: TRBJ2-5
clone size: many
CDR3 DNA: TGTGCCAGCAGCCGCGAACGGGGGCAAGAGACCCAGTACTTC
CDR3 protein: CASSRERGQETQYF

V gene: TRBV27
D gene: NA
J gene: TRBJ1-1
clone size: NA
CDR3 DNA: TGTGCCAGCAGTTCGTTCGGGGGGAGCAGCACTGAAGCTTTCTTT
CDR3 protein: CASSSFGGSSTEAFF

V gene: TRBV4-3
D gene: TRBD1
J gene: TRBJ2-2
clone size: few
CDR3 DNA: TGCGCCAGCAGCCAAGAAAGTCCAGGGGGCATCGGCACCGGGGAGCTGTTTTTT
CDR3 protein: CASSQESPGGIGTGELFF

V gene: TRBV20-1
D gene: NA
J gene: TRBJ2-4
clone size: many
CDR3 DNA: TGCAGTGCTAGAGACCCCGGGGAGGACAGAAACATTCAGTACTTC
CDR3 protein: CSARDPGEDRNIQYF

V gene: TRBV6-2/TRBV6-3
D gene: TRBD2
J gene: TRBJ2-1
clone size: few
CDR3 DNA: TGTGCCAGCAGTACCCGACTAGCGGGAAAGCTCAATGAGCAGTTCTTC
CDR3 protein: CASSTRLAGKLNEQFF

V gene: TRBV27
D gene: TRBD2
J gene: TRBJ2-7
clone size: many
CDR3 DNA: TGTGCCAGCAGTCTGGCGACTAGCGCTAGTACGGGGCAGTACTTC
CDR3 protein: CASSLATSASTGQYF

V gene: TRBV20-1
D gene: TRBD2
J gene: TRBJ2-7
clone size: many
CDR3 DNA: TGCAGTGCTCCTCAGCGGGAGGGCCGGTTCAACGAGCAGTACTTC
CDR3 protein: CSAPQREGRFNEQYF

V gene: TRBV12-3/TRBV12-4
D gene: NA
J gene: TRBJ2-2
clone size: many
CDR3 DNA: TGTGCCAGCAGTGGTCCGGCCTCAGTCACCGGGGAGCTGTTTTTT
CDR3 protein: CASSGPASVTGELFF

V gene: TRBV10-3
D gene: NA
J gene: TRBJ2-5
clone size: many
CDR3 DNA: TGTGCCACGAAGGGGGGCACCTCGGGGACCCAAGAGACCCAGTACTTC
CDR3 protein: CATKGGTSGTQETQYF